These 25 T cell receptor beta chains originate from one sample sequenced in a study of metastatic and nonmetastatic thyroid tumors. All patients were untreated before thyroid surgery. TCRdb re-called the PCR reads via MiXCR. The sample contains roughly 8,900 clones, around 30% of which appear only once. Sequenced input: tumor tissue. The receptors originated from a female donor with papillary thyroid cancer or a benign thyroid nodule (not recorded which). Some clones in this sample may be carry-over from other donors' samples.

This clone has just a few counts. This chain uses TRBV19 with TRBJ2-1, with a tentative D call TRBD1 (6 bases). The CDR3 extends over 14 amino acids. The V gene's germline CDR1 is LNHDA and CDR2 SQIVND (reference sequence). Trimming shortened V by 11 bases and J by 7 bases, and 21 bases separated the two germline ends. CDR3 bases: TGTGCCTGTATGGGCAGGGGCTTTGGGAATGAGCAGTTCTTC. This sequence encodes CACMGRGFGNEQFF.

This clone was seen a handful of times. The V and J genes are TRBV28 and TRBJ2-1, with TRBD1 identical over 7 bases. Germline-derived CDR1 and CDR2 are MDHEN and SYDVKM. This CDR3 has 15 amino acids. Germline trimming cut 7 bases from V and 10 bases from J; bases unmatched to any gene: 16. The CDR3 reads CASTLWGNRGAEQFF. CDR3 bases: TGTGCCAGCACCTTGTGGGGAAACAGGGGTGCGGAGCAGTTCTTC.

This clone was seen a handful of times. The gene calls are TRBV28 and TRBJ2-7; no clear D gene. CDR1 is MDHEN, CDR2 SYDVKM, per germline. Deletions cut 5 bases from V and 3 bases from J, with 17 bases between. The CDR3 is 15 amino acids. The CDR3 DNA reads TGTGCCAGCAGTCGACCGACCGAGGTGGGCTACGAGCAGTACTTC. Its translation is CASSRPTEVGYEQYF.

This clone has a handful of counts. The rearrangement joins TRBV28 to TRBJ1-6; tentative D call: TRBD1 (6 bases). V was trimmed by 4 bases and J by 10 bases, leaving 20 bases between them. The CDR3 totals 16 residues. Looked up from germline, CDR1 is MDHEN and CDR2 is SYDVKM. CDR3 bases: TGTGCCAGCAGTTCTTGGGGGGGCTCCCGCTCCTCACCCCTCCACTTT. As protein: CASSSWGGSRSSPLHF. The whole variable domain, remainder taken from reference TRBV28 and TRBJ1-6, is DVKVTQSSRYLVKRTGEKVFLECVQDMDHENMFWYRQDPGLGLRLIYFSYDVKMKEKGDIPEGYSVSREKKERFSLILESASTNQTSMYLCASSSWGGSRSSPLHFGNGTRLTVT.

This clone was recorded many times. The V and J genes are TRBV5-6 and TRBJ2-5; 7 bases are shared with TRBD1. Germline loops: CDR1 SGHDT, CDR2 YYEEEE. J gave up 5 bases and V 2 bases, and 6 bases lay outside the gene matches. CDR3 length: 14 residues. CDR3 nucleotides: TGTGCCAGCAGCTTAACAGGGGTCGGGGAGACCCAGTACTTC. Protein product: CASSLTGVGETQYF.

The chain joins TRBV6-4 to TRBJ2-1; TRBD2 matches 7 bases. This CDR3 has 16 residues. V shed 5 bases, J shed 0 bases, and the junction held 7 bases outside the gene matches. CDR1 MRHNA and CDR2 SNTAGT come from the germline V gene. DNA for the CDR3: TGTGCCAGCAGTCCAGCGGGGTTAACCTCCTACAATGAGCAGTTCTTC. Amino acid sequence: CASSPAGLTSYNEQFF.

This clone was seen a handful of times. Relative to the germline gene, one junction end is altered; a read error may explain this. This sequence joins TRBV6-1 and TRBJ2-5, with 7 bases fitting TRBD1. This CDR3 contains 16 residues. The germline CDR1 and CDR2 sequences are MNHNS and SASEGT. The CDR3 DNA reads TGTGCCAGAAGCCGGGACAGCTCGACCTCCCGAGAGACACAGTACTTC. As protein: CARSRDSSTSRETQYF.

Comments on this clone: Germline and junction disagree at one end, which may indicate a read error. This sample includes further DNA sequences coding for the same CDR3. The chain carries TRBV14 and TRBJ2-1; D possibly corresponds to TRBD2 (6 bases). The CDR3 has 13 residues. Germline CDR1 is SGHDN and CDR2 is FVKESK. CDR3 DNA: TGCGCCAGCAGCGGGTTTCTAGCGACTGAGCAGTTCTTC. Protein product: CASSGFLATEQFF.

This clone showed up many times. This chain uses TRBV7-9 with TRBJ2-3, with D possibly called TRBD1 or TRBD2 (5 bases each). Trimming cost V 3 bases and J 0 bases, with 10 bases left between them. Per germline, CDR1 SEHNR and CDR2 FQNEAQ (reference sequence). This CDR3 region has 15 residues. CDR3 in DNA: TGTGCCAGCAGCTTCGGGGCAGATAGCACAGATACGCAGTATTTT. Translation: CASSFGADSTDTQYF.

As concerns this clone: Being one base from a much bigger clone, this may be a read error. This sequence joins TRBV7-9 and TRBJ2-4; D assignment may be TRBD1 or TRBD2 (5 bases each). This CDR3 contains 16 residues. Germline assignment: CDR1 SEHNR and CDR2 FQNEAQ (reference sequence). The CDR3 region is CAGSFEGSSAKNIQYF. The CDR3 region has the DNA TGTGCCGGCAGCTTCGAGGGGTCATCGGCCAAAAACATTCAGTACTTC.

The rearrangement uses TRBV5-1 and TRBJ1-5; D gene uncertain. This CDR3 contains 17 residues. In germline, CDR1 is SGHRS, CDR2 YFSETQ. Trimming left V 0 bases short and J 2 bases short, with 15 bases between. CDR3 sequence (DNA): TGCGCCAGCAGCTTGGGACCGGGGAATTTGGGCAATCAGCCCCAGCATTTT. Protein product: CASSLGPGNLGNQPQHF.

Notes on this clone: The junction departs from the called germline gene at one end, perhaps through a read error. The chain combines TRBV3-1 with TRBJ2-3; no clear D. This CDR3 contains 13 residues. CDR1 LGHDT and CDR2 YNNKEL come from the germline V gene (reference sequence). CDR3 nucleotides: TGTGCCAGCATCCAAGCTCGGGTTGATACGCAGTATTTT. Translation: CASIQARVDTQYF.

This clone was found a few times. This chain links TRBV6-4 with TRBJ1-2; D not certain. Germline CDR1 reads MRHNA; CDR2 reads SNTAGT. The CDR3 is 15 residues long. Between the trimmed V and J ends, which lost 8 bases and 3 bases, there was a span of 19 bases. DNA for the CDR3: TGTGCCAGCGGGCCCTCGGCCGTGTTGGACTATGGCTACACCTTC. This translates into CASGPSAVLDYGYTF.

By share, this clone counts as medium-sized. This sequence joins TRBV10-2 and TRBJ2-7, with 7 bases identical to TRBD2. Germline CDR1 is WSHSY and CDR2 is SAAADI. This CDR3 is built from 16 residues. V lost 8 bases, J lost 6 bases, and 19 bases stayed unmatched. The CDR3, as DNA: TGCGCCAGCCGGGCGGGGGAAGGCCGGGGTTTGGGCGAGCAGTACTTC. Its translation: CASRAGEGRGLGEQYF.

This clone is medium-sized by share. The rearrangement joins TRBV2 to TRBJ1-5; 8 bases line up with TRBD1. The CDR3 extends over 13 amino acids. The trim removed 4 bases at V and 8 bases at J, leaving 4 bases unmatched. Germline CDR1 reads SNHLY; CDR2 reads FYNNEI. In DNA, the CDR3 is TGTGCCAGCAGTGGGACAGGGCTCGAGCCCCAGCATTTT. Its translation is CASSGTGLEPQHF. Full variable domain (rest looked up from reference TRBV2 and TRBJ1-5): EPEVTQTPSHQVTQMGQEVILRCVPISNHLYFYWYRQILGQKVEFLVSFYNNEISEKSEIFDDQFSVERPDGSNFTLKIRSTKLEDSAMYFCASSGTGLEPQHFGDGTRLSIL.

The chain links TRBV30 to TRBJ1-2; D perhaps matches TRBD1 (5 bases). V was trimmed by 4 bases and J by 5 bases, leaving 17 bases between them. CDR3 length equals 14 residues. CDR1 is GTSNPN and CDR2 is SVGIG in the germline V gene (reference sequence). The CDR3 DNA is TGTGCCTGGATCGTGGTAGGCAGGGCGTATGGCTACACCTTC. Its translation is CAWIVVGRAYGYTF.

This clone is classed as medium-sized. V usage is TRBV20-1 and J usage is TRBJ2-3; D perhaps matches TRBD1 (5 bases). The germline V and J ends were trimmed by 5 bases and 2 bases, with 11 bases remaining between them. The CDR3 extends over 13 amino acids. The germline V gene encodes CDR1 DFQATT and CDR2 SNEGSKA (reference sequence). CDR3 DNA sequence: TGCAGTGCTGACAGTCGCTACACAGATACGCAGTATTTT. Residues: CSADSRYTDTQYF.

This clone has a handful of counts. This rearrangement joins TRBV2 to TRBJ2-2; 9 nucleotides line up with TRBD1. This CDR3 has 15 residues. Trimming removed 5 bases from V and 5 bases from J; junction bases left unmatched: 6. CDR1 and CDR2 (germline): SNHLY, FYNNEI. The DNA for the CDR3 is TGTGCCAGCAGTTGGGGACAGGGAAGAACCGGGGAGCTGTTTTTT. This gives the protein CASSWGQGRTGELFF.

The table lists this clone with many counts. The rearrangement links TRBV20-1 to TRBJ2-3, with 7 positions matching TRBD1. The trim removed 7 bases at V and 2 bases at J, leaving 6 bases unmatched. CDR3 length: 13 residues. Germline CDR1 is DFQATT and CDR2 is SNEGSKA (reference sequence). CDR3 bases: TGCAGTGTTCGGGACAGATACACAGATACGCAGTATTTT. Residues: CSVRDRYTDTQYF.

This clone rates as medium-sized. The J gene is TRBJ2-2, the V gene TRBV6-1; 9 bases are a match to TRBD1. CDR3 length: 16 residues. Trimming took 6 bases from V and 6 from J; bases not matched to a gene: 11. The germline CDR1 and CDR2 sequences are MNHNS and SASEGT. The CDR3 coding sequence is TGTGCCAGCAGAATAGCCGGGACAGGGTTCGCCGGGGAGCTGTTTTTT. Translating it yields CASRIAGTGFAGELFF.

The chain carries TRBV20-1 and TRBJ2-3; 13 nucleotides line up with TRBD2. The V gene's germline CDR1 is DFQATT and CDR2 SNEGSKA (reference sequence). V lost 6 bases to trimming and J lost 3 bases; unmatched junction nucleotides: 3. The CDR3 spans 14 residues. The CDR3 nucleotides read TGCAGTGCGCCACTAGCGGGAGGGACAGATACGCAGTATTTT. It encodes CSAPLAGGTDTQYF.

This chain uses TRBV7-6 with TRBJ1-1, with a tentative D call TRBD1 (5 bases). V shed 6 bases and J shed 4 bases, with 12 bases lying between them. The CDR3 extends over 13 amino acids. Germline assignment: CDR1 SGHVS and CDR2 FNYEAQ. CDR3: CASSPSRVTEAFF. CDR3 in DNA: TGTGCCAGCAGTCCATCCAGGGTCACTGAAGCTTTCTTT.

By share, this clone ranks as medium-sized. The rearrangement uses TRBV20-1 and TRBJ2-3; the D gene is possibly TRBD2 (5 bases). V was trimmed by 1 base and J by 2 bases, leaving 13 bases between them. The CDR3 is 15 residues long. Per germline, CDR1 DFQATT and CDR2 SNEGSKA (reference sequence). The CDR3 coding sequence is TGCAGTGCTAGAGCCGGCCGGGGTATCACAGATACGCAGTATTTT. This gives the protein CSARAGRGITDTQYF.

This clone ranks as large. The genes are TRBV19 and TRBJ2-7; D may be TRBD2 (6 bases). The CDR3 runs to 11 residues. CDR1 LNHDA and CDR2 SQIVND come from the germline V gene (reference sequence). Trimming removed 5 bases at V and 6 bases at J, with 8 bases between. The chain's CDR3 is CASSLGGEQYF. In nucleotides, the CDR3 is TGTGCCAGTAGTTTGGGGGGCGAGCAGTACTTC.

This clone was seen a handful of times. The rearrangement joins TRBV12-3 or TRBV12-4 to TRBJ1-1; tentatively, D is TRBD1 (5 bases). The V gene lost 7 bases and the J gene lost 3 bases, with 15 bases spanning the gap. CDR3 length: 14 amino acids. In DNA form, the CDR3 reads TGTGCCAGCATAAAACACGGGGCCCACACTGAAGCTTTCTTT. Its protein product is CASIKHGAHTEAFF.